The 4 T cell receptor beta chains given below trace back to one sample, sequenced in a study of shared clonotypes between healthy human individuals. Method: immunoSEQ multiplex PCR; TCRdb's copy keeps in-frame clones and lacks some. The data contain about 2.4 million clones, approximately 94% of them seen just once; the ten biggest clones take up around 0.4%. Sample: naive CD4+ T cells from PBMCs. Described subset: CD45RA+ positively selected. Source of these receptors: a man between 18 and 29 years old in good health. Some clones in this sample may be carry-over from other donors' samples.

The chain employs TRBV19 and TRBJ2-5; no clear D gene. V lost 3 bases and J lost 2, with 7 bases in between. This CDR3 region has 13 residues. CDR1 is LNHDA and CDR2 is SQIVND in the germline V gene (reference sequence). CDR3 bases: TGTGCCAGTAGTATGACAAATCAAGAGACCCAGTACTTC. Protein sequence: CASSMTNQETQYF.

This chain uses TRBV4-3 with TRBJ1-1, with a tentative D call TRBD1 (5 bases). The CDR3 has 15 residues. V was cut by 0 bases and J by 5 bases, with 13 bases left in between. Germline V gene lookup returns CDR1 LGHNA and CDR2 YSLEER. DNA for the CDR3: TGCGCCAGCAGCCAAGATGTCCAGGGAGGGACTGAAGCTTTCTTT. Translating it yields CASSQDVQGGTEAFF.

The V gene is TRBV10-3, the J gene TRBJ1-2; no definite D call. V shed 0 bases and J shed 7 bases, with 9 bases lying between them. The germline gives CDR1 ENHRY, CDR2 SYGVKD. The CDR3 has 13 residues. CDR3 amino acids: CAISESSAIGYTF. CDR3 nucleotide sequence: TGTGCCATCAGTGAGTCGTCTGCCATTGGCTACACCTTC.

The rearrangement joins TRBV27 to TRBJ2-7; 7 bases fit TRBD1. V lost 0 bases to trimming and J lost 8 bases; unmatched junction nucleotides: 7. The CDR3 has 14 residues. Germline V gene data show CDR1 as MNHEY and CDR2 as SMNVEV (reference sequence). The CDR3 DNA reads TGTGCCAGCAGTTTATCCCAGGGGGTTCTCAAGCAGTACTTC. This encodes CASSLSQGVLKQYF.